A single sample gave rise to the 18 T cell receptor beta chains below, sequenced in a study of identifying expanded T cells in peripheral blood. The assay was immunoSEQ multiplex PCR, and TCRdb's table has in-frame clones only and misses some. This sample has over 90,000 clones; around 90% occur once, and the top ten carry approximately 5%. The sequenced material came from blood. These receptors came from a person between 18 and 75 years old in good health.

The chain has TRBV7-9 and TRBJ2-7, with 7 bases that match TRBD2. Germline V lookup: CDR1 SEHNR, CDR2 FQNEAQ (reference sequence). J lost 2 bases, V lost 7 bases, and 8 bases had no gene match. The CDR3 contains 14 residues. CDR3 DNA sequence: TGTGCCAGCACATTGGGGGGGGTCGCCTACGAGCAGTACTTC. This sequence encodes CASTLGGVAYEQYF.

The chain is built from TRBV19 and TRBJ2-7; tentative D call: TRBD2 (7 bases). The CDR3 consists of 16 residues. Germline values: CDR1 LNHDA, CDR2 SQIVND (reference sequence). Trimming removed 6 bases from V and 2 bases from J, with 20 bases in between. The CDR3 DNA reads TGTGCCAGTAGCGCTCGTGGGGGGGCTGGGCCCTACGAGCAGTACTTC. Amino acid sequence: CASSARGGAGPYEQYF.

The chain combines TRBV18 with TRBJ1-2; 10 nucleotides align to TRBD1. Losses at the gene ends were 3 bases for V and 6 bases for J; bases not matched to a gene: 10. The CDR3 sequence is 16 residues long. Looked up from germline, CDR1 is KGHSH and CDR2 is LQKENI. The CDR3 DNA sequence: TGTGCCAGCTCACCGAACGGGGGACAGGGGATTGATGGCTACACCTTC. Amino acid sequence: CASSPNGGQGIDGYTF.

This clone has a handful of counts. V usage is TRBV12-2 and J usage is TRBJ1-3. TRBV12-2 is a known pseudogene. CDR3 size: 14 residues. CDR3 DNA: TGTGCAAGTCGCTTTAGGCATCCCGGAAACACCATATATTTT. As protein: CASRFRHPGNTIYF.

The rearrangement joins TRBV4-1 to TRBJ1-1; D ambiguous. Germline lookup yields CDR1 MGHRA and CDR2 YSYEKL. Between the trimmed V and J ends, which lost 2 bases and 0 bases, there was a span of 4 bases. The CDR3 covers 13 residues. The CDR3 bases are TGCGCCAGCAGCCAAAGAATGAACACTGAAGCTTTCTTT. This gives the protein CASSQRMNTEAFF.

The rearrangement joins TRBV9 to TRBJ2-3, with TRBD2 identical over 12 bases. Germline CDR1 is SGDLS and CDR2 is YYNGEE. The CDR3 sequence is 18 residues long. Unmatched junction bases numbered 6, after V lost 0 bases and J lost 1 base. The CDR3 bases are TGTGCCAGCAGCGTAGCGGCTAGCGGGAGGGCTGGCACAGATACGCAGTATTTT. It encodes CASSVAASGRAGTDTQYF.

The chain links TRBV9 to TRBJ2-2; D is uncertain. V lost 0 bases, J lost 11 bases, and 11 bases lay in between. The CDR3 has 13 residues. CDR1 is SGDLS and CDR2 is YYNGEE in the germline V gene. In DNA form, the CDR3 reads TGTGCCAGCAGCGTAGCCCCAGTTCCCGAGCTGTTTTTT. Protein product: CASSVAPVPELFF.

The chain combines TRBV10-1 with TRBJ2-1, with D hard to call. The CDR3 length is 15 residues. Trimming stripped 2 bases from V and 6 bases from J, with 14 bases between. Germline V gene data show CDR1 as WNHNN and CDR2 as SYGVQD (reference sequence). The CDR3 spells CASSERLGWVNEQFF. CDR3 bases: TGCGCCAGCAGTGAGAGGTTGGGTTGGGTCAATGAGCAGTTCTTC.

The chain is built from TRBV4-1 and TRBJ2-7; D not resolved. V was trimmed by 0 bases and J by 3 bases, leaving 12 bases between them. Germline CDR1 reads MGHRA; CDR2 reads YSYEKL. The CDR3 has 15 residues. DNA of the CDR3: TGCGCCAGCAGCCAAGAGAGGCAGGCAGTCTACGAGCAGTACTTC. Protein: CASSQERQAVYEQYF.

This clone was counted a single time. The rearrangement joins TRBV5-4 to TRBJ1-2, with D possibly matching TRBD1 (6 bases). Germline V gene data show CDR1 as SGHNT and CDR2 as YYREEE (reference sequence). This CDR3 has 15 amino acids. Trimming took off 9 bases at V and 4 bases at J, with 22 bases between the two ends. CDR3 nucleotides: TGTGCCACCGGGACATCCAAAGGAGTAAGCTATGGCTACACCTTC. Translated, it gives CATGTSKGVSYGYTF.

The V call is TRBV21-1, the J call TRBJ2-1; the table's D gene call, TRBD2, was not cross checked with the DNA. TRBV21-1 is a pseudogene locus. The CDR3 contains 14 residues. The CDR3 bases are TGTGCCAGTTGTTCGGGAGGAGAGGGGGATGAGCAGTTCTTC. Its translation is CASCSGGEGDEQFF.

The chain uses TRBV11-2 and TRBJ1-2; TRBD1 aligns across 7 bases. Germline CDR1 is SGHAT and CDR2 is FQNNGV. The CDR3 loop spans 12 amino acids. The trim removed 2 bases at V and 8 bases at J, leaving 2 bases unmatched. In DNA, the CDR3 is TGTGCCAGCAGCTTACACAGGGGAGGCTACACCTTC. Translation gives CASSLHRGGYTF.

The rearrangement joins TRBV4-2 to TRBJ2-7; TRBD1 aligns across 8 bases. Trimming removed 1 base from V and 7 bases from J; junction bases left unmatched: 12. The CDR3 totals 16 residues. Per the germline V gene, CDR1 is LGHNA and CDR2 is YNFKEQ. CDR3 coding DNA: TGTGCCAGCAGCCAAGGTTTCGGGGACAGGACGGGGGAGCAGTACTTC. Translated, it gives CASSQGFGDRTGEQYF.

V and J are TRBV6-4 and TRBJ2-3, with TRBD2 matching 8 bases. Unmatched junction bases numbered 13, after V lost 6 bases and J lost 5 bases. The CDR3 covers 16 residues. Germline lookup yields CDR1 MRHNA and CDR2 SNTAGT. CDR3 in amino acids: CASSQDSGLVGDTQYF. The CDR3 DNA sequence: TGTGCCAGCAGCCAAGATTCGGGACTAGTAGGAGATACGCAGTATTTT.

The CDR3 sequence is CASSLAIPEKNTEAFF. Here the CDR3 DNA reads TGTGCCAGCAGCTTAGCAATCCCAGAGAAGAACACTGAAGCTTTCTTT. The genes are TRBV7-9 and TRBJ1-1; D call uncertain. Germline-derived CDR1 and CDR2 are SEHNR and FQNEAQ (reference sequence). The CDR3 length is 16 residues. V lost 0 bases and J lost 1, with 12 bases in between.

V is TRBV11-2 and J is TRBJ2-3; D perhaps matches TRBD1 (7 bases). The V and J ends lost 1 base and 7 bases respectively, with 15 bases between them. This CDR3 contains 15 residues. Germline V CDR1 and CDR2: SGHAT, FQNNGV. The CDR3 sequence: CASSLVQGGRNTQYF. The CDR3 bases are TGTGCCAGCAGCTTAGTTCAGGGGGGTCGAAATACGCAGTATTTT.

This sequence joins TRBV23-1 and TRBJ1-2; no definite D call. TRBV23-1 is given ORF status, its function remaining uncertain. Trimming removed 1 base from V and 4 bases from J, with 16 bases in between. CDR3 size: 16 residues. Here the CDR3 DNA reads TGCGCCAGCAGTCAATTCGGGCCCAAAGAGGGCTATGGCTACACCTTC. Amino acids: CASSQFGPKEGYGYTF.

The chain has TRBV6-5 and TRBJ1-6; possibly TRBD1 for D (6 bases). V lost 6 bases, J lost 15 bases, and 18 bases lay in between. The length of the CDR3 is 13 residues. Germline loops: CDR1 MNHEY, CDR2 SVGAGI. DNA of the CDR3: TGTGCCAGCAGGCCGCCGGGGGGCCGAGTCCTCCACTTT. This translates into CASRPPGGRVLHF.